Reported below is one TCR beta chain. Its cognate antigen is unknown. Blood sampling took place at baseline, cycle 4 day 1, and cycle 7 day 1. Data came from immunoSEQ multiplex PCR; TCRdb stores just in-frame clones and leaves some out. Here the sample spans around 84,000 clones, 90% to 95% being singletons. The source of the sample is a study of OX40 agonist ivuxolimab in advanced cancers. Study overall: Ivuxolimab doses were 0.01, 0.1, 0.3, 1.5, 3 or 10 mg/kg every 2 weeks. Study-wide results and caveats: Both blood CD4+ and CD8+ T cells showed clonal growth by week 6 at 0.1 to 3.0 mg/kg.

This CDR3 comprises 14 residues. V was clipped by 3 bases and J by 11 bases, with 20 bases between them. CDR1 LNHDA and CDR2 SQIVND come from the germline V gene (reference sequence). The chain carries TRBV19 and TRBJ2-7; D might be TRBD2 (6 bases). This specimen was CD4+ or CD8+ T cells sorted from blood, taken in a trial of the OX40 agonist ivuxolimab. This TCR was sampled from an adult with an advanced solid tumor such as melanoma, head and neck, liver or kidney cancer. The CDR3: CASSITSSGGEKYF. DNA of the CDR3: TGTGCCAGTAGTATTACTAGCTCTGGGGGAGAGAAGTACTTC.